The TCR beta chain under discussion was sequenced for a study of blood T cell repertoires in COVID-19. Per the original methods: Researchers report that nucleated cell counts were estimated from reference gene primer amplification. Measured with immunoSEQ multiplex PCR; TCRdb has only the in-frame clones, and not every one. V, J and clone size reflect that table, while D and trimming were determined from the DNA. The sample comprises about 200,000 clones, 70% to 85% of which are singletons, and around 5.2% rests with the top ten. Those who participated ranged in age from roughly 18 to 89 years and resided in about two dozen US areas. Trimming pared 4 bases from V and 9 bases from J, leaving 23 bases between. The CDR3 length is 16 residues. The V gene's germline CDR1 is SGHAT and CDR2 FQNNGV.

Material: PBMCs or T cells enriched from blood (not recorded which). This receptor was identified in a woman between 55 and 75 years old with acute COVID-19. The rearrangement links TRBV11-2 to TRBJ2-3, with D possibly being TRBD2 (6 bases). CDR3 amino acids: CASSSGAGPGRGTQYF. CDR3 sequence (DNA): TGTGCCAGCAGCTCCGGTGCGGGGCCAGGTAGAGGGACGCAGTATTTT.